This entry features one TCR beta chain sequence. RNA transcripts served as the template for amplifying TCR beta CDR3 regions. Carried out on the TCR CDR3, a first-round RT-PCR used the HTBI primer set. TCRdb used MiXCR to reprocess the multiplex PCR reads, holding one entry per CDR3 protein. There are 400,000 to 550,000 distinct CDR3 sequences in the sample; over 13% occur only once, and less than 20% lies in the top ten. This entry comes from a study of T cells in Graves' hyperthyroidism and ophthalmopathy. Hyperthyroidism was newly diagnosed in patients aged 18 to 65 (duration under 2 months). The CDR3 spans 14 residues. Per germline, CDR1 SGHAT and CDR2 FQNNGV. The V end lost 5 bases, the J end lost 5 bases, and 16 bases lay between the germline ends.

The sequenced sample consisted of blood. The receptor comes from a woman in her late teens or twenties with Graves' hyperthyroidism. This chain joins TRBV11-2 and TRBJ2-7; D not resolved. CDR3 DNA: TGTGCCAGCAGCCCGACTTGGCCTGGGGACGAGCAGTACTTC. Its protein is CASSPTWPGDEQYF.